This T cell receptor (beta chain) derives from a study of cytomegalovirus exposure and HLA in healthy donors. On the study more broadly: Clustering assigned about four fifths of the 350 to 400 genotyped donors to the Caucasian-associated ancestry cluster.

This clone was found a few times. The antigen remains unidentified. This CDR3 is also generated by other DNA sequences in the sample. Use of 60 Vbeta and 13 Jbeta primers characterized the PCR. Clones were read by immunoSEQ multiplex PCR, and TCRdb kept only the in-frame ones, dropping some. The sample carries approximately 110,000 clones, about three quarters recorded once. Germline lookup yields CDR1 SNHLY and CDR2 FYNNEI. V gave up 3 bases and J gave up 4 bases; unmatched junction bases: 2. The CDR3 totals 14 residues. Study observations and caveats: Relative to the approximately 670-donor mean, N-insertions were reportedly fewer in an Asian-associated ancestry cluster in a later analysis. High sensitivity and specificity were reportedly achieved when the classifier diagnosed cytomegalovirus status.

The specimen was PBMCs. The V call is TRBV2, the J call TRBJ2-1, with TRBD1 matching 8 bases. The sequence was obtained from a woman aged 40 to 55 in good health and CMV-seropositive. The DNA of the CDR3 is TGTGCCAGCAGTGAGCAGGGGGCGTACAATGAGCAGTTCTTC. It encodes CASSEQGAYNEQFF.